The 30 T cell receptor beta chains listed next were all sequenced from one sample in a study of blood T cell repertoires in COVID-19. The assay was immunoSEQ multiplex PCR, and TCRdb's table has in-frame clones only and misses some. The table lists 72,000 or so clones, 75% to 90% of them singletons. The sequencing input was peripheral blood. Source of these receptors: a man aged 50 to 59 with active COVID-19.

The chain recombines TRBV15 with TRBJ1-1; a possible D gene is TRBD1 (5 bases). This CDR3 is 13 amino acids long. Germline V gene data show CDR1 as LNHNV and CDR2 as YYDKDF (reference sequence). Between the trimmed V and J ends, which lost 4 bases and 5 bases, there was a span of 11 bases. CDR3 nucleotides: TGTGCCACCAGCAAGTCGGGGGTTACTGAAGCTTTCTTT. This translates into CATSKSGVTEAFF.

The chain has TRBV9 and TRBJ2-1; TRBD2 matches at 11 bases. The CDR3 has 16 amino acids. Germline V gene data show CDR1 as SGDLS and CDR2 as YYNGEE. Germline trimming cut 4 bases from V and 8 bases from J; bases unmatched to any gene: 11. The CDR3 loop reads CASSPKLAGVTHEQFF. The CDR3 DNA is TGTGCCAGCAGCCCTAAACTAGCGGGAGTAACCCATGAGCAGTTCTTC.

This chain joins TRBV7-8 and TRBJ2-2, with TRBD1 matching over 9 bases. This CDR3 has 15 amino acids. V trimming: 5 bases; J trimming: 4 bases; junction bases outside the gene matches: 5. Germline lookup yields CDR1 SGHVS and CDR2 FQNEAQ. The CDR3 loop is CASSTHRGPTGELFF. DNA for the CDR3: TGTGCCAGCAGCACTCACAGGGGGCCCACCGGGGAGCTGTTTTTT.

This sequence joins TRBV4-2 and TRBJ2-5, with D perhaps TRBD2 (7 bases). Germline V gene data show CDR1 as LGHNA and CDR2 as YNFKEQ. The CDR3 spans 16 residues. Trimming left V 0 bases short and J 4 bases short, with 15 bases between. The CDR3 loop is CASSQETEGGRETQYF. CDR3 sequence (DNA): TGTGCCAGCAGCCAAGAAACCGAGGGGGGGCGAGAGACCCAGTACTTC.

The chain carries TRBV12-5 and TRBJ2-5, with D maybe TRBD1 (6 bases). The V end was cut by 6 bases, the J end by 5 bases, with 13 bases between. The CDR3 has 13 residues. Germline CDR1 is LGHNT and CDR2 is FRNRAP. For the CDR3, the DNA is TGTGCTAGTGGGAAGTCAGGGGAGGAGACCCAGTACTTC. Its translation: CASGKSGEETQYF. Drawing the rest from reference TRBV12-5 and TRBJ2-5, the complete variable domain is DARVTQTPRHKVTEMGQEVTMRCQPILGHNTVFWYRQTMMQGLELLAYFRNRAPLDDSGMPKDRFSAEMPDATLATLKIQPSEPRDSAVYFCASGKSGEETQYFGPGTRLLVL.

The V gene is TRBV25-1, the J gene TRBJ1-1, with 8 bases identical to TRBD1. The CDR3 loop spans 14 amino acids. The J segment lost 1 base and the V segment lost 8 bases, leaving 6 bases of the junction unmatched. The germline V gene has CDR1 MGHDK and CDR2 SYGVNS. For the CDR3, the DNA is TGTGCCAGCGTAGACAGGGGAGGGAACACTGAAGCTTTCTTT. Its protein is CASVDRGGNTEAFF.

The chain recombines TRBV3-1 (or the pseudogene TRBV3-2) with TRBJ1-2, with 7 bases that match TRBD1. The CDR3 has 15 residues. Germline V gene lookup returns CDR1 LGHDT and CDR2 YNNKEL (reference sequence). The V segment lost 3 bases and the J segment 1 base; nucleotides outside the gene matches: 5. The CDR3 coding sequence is TGTGCCAGCAGCCATGGGGACAGCAATAACTATGGCTACACCTTC. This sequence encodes CASSHGDSNNYGYTF.

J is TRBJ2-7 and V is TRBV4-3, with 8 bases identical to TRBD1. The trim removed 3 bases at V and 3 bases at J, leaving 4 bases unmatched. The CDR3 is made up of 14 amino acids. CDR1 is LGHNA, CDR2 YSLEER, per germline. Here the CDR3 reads CASSHGQGYYEQYF. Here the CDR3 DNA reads TGCGCCAGCAGCCACGGACAGGGCTACTACGAGCAGTACTTC.

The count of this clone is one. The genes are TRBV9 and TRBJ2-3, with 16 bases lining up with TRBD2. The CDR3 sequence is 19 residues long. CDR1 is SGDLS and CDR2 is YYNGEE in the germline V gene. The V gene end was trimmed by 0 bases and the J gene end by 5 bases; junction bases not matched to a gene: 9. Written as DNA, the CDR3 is TGTGCCAGCAGCGTAGCTCTACCGGGGACTAGCGGGAGGGGAGATACGCAGTATTTT. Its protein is CASSVALPGTSGRGDTQYF.

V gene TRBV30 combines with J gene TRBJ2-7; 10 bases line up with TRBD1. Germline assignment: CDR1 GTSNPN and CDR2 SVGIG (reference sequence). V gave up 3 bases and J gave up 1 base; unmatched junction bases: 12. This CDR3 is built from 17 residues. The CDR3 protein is CAWRGDPGQGSSYEQYF. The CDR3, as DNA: TGTGCCTGGAGAGGAGACCCGGGACAGGGGTCTTCCTACGAGCAGTACTTC.

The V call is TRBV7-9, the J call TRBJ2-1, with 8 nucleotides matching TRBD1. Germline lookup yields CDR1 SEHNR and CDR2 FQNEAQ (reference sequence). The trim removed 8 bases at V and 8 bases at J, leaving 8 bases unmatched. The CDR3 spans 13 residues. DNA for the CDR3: TGTGCCAGCGATCAGGGGGCAAGCTATGAGCAGTTCTTC. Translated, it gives CASDQGASYEQFF.

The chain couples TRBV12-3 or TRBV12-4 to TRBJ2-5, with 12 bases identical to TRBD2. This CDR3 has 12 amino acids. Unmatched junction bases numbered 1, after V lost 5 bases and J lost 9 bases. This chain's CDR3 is CASSGTSGSQYF. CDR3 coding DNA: TGTGCCAGCAGTGGGACTAGCGGGTCCCAGTACTTC.

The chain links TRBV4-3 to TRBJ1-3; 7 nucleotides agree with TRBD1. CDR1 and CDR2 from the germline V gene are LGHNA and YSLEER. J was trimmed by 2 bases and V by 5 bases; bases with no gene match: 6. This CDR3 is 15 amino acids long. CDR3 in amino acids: CASSDRQGTGNTIYF. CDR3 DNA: TGCGCCAGCAGCGATCGACAGGGAACTGGAAACACCATATATTTT.

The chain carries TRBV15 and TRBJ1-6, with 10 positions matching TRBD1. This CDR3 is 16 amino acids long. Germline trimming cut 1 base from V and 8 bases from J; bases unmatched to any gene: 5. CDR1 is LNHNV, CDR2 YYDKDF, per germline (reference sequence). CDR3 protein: CATSRAQTGGHSPLHF. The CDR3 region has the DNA TGTGCCACCAGCAGAGCCCAGACAGGGGGCCATTCACCCCTCCACTTT.

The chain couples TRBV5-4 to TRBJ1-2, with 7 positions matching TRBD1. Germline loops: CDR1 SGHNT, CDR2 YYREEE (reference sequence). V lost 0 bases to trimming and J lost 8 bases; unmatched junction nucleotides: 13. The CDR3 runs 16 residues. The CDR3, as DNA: TGTGCCAGCAGCTTGGCAGGGGGTTGGAGGGTTAGCGGCTACACCTTC. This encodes CASSLAGGWRVSGYTF.

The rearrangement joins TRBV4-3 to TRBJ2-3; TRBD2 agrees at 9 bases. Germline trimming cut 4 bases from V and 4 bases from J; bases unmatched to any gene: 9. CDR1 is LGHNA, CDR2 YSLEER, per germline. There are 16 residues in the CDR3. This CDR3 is CASSRRAGGGADTQYF. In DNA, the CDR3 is TGCGCCAGCAGCCGCCGAGCGGGGGGTGGTGCAGATACGCAGTATTTT.

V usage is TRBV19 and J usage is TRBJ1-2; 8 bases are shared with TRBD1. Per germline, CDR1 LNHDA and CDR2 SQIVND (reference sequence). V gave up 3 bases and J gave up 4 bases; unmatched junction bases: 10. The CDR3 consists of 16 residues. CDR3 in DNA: TGTGCCAGTAGTATTTACGGACAGGGAAGTTTCTATGGCTACACCTTC. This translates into CASSIYGQGSFYGYTF.

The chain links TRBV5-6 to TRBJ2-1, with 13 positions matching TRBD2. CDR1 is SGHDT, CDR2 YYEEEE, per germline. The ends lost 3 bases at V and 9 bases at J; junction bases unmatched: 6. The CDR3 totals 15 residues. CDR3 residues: CASSSTSGGPGEQFF. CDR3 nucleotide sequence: TGTGCCAGCAGCTCGACTAGCGGGGGGCCTGGTGAGCAGTTCTTC.

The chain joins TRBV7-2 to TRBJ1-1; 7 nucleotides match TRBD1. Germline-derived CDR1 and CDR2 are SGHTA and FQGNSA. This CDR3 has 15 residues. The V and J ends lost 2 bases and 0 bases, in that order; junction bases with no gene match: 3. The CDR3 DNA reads TGTGCCAGCAGCTTACAGGGGGTCTTGAACACTGAAGCTTTCTTT. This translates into CASSLQGVLNTEAFF.

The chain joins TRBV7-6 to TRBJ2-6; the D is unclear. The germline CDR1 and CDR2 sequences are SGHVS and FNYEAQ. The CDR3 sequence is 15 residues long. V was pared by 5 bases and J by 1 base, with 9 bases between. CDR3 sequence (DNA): TGTGCCAGCAGCACCGGGTTGTCTGGGGCCAACGTCCTGACTTTC. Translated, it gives CASSTGLSGANVLTF.

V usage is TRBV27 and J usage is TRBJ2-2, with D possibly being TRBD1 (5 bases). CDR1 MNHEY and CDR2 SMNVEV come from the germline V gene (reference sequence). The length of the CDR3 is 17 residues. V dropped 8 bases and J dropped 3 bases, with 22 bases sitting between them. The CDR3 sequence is CASASQAAGQYTGELFF. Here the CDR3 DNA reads TGTGCCAGCGCCTCACAGGCGGCAGGGCAGTACACCGGGGAGCTGTTTTTT.

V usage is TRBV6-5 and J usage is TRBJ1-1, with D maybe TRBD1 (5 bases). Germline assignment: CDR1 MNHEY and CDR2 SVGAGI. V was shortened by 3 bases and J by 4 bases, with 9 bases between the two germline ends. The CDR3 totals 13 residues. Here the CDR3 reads CASSYSGATEAFF. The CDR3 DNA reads TGTGCCAGCAGTTATAGTGGGGCCACTGAAGCTTTCTTT.

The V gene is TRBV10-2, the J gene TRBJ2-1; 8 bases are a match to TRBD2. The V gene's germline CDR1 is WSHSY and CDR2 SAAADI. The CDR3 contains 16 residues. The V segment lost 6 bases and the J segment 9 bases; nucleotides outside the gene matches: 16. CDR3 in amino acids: CASRGRLAKGLIEQFF. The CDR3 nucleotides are TGCGCCAGCAGGGGCCGACTAGCGAAGGGTTTAATTGAGCAGTTCTTC.

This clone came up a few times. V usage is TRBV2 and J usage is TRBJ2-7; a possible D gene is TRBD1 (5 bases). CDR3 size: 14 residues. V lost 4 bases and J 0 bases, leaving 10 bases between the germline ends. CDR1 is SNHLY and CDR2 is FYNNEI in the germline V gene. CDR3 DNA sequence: TGTGCCAGCAGTGGGCAGGGCCCCTCCTACGAGCAGTACTTC. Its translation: CASSGQGPSYEQYF. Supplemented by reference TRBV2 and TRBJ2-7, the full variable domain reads EPEVTQTPSHQVTQMGQEVILRCVPISNHLYFYWYRQILGQKVEFLVSFYNNEISEKSEIFDDQFSVERPDGSNFTLKIRSTKLEDSAMYFCASSGQGPSYEQYFGPGTRLTVT.

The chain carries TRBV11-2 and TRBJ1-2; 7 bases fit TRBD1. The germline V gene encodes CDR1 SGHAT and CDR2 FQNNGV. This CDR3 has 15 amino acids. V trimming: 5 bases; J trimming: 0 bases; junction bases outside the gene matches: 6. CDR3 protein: CASSQDRSSNYGYTF. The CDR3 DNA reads TGTGCCAGCAGCCAGGACAGGAGTTCTAACTATGGCTACACCTTC.

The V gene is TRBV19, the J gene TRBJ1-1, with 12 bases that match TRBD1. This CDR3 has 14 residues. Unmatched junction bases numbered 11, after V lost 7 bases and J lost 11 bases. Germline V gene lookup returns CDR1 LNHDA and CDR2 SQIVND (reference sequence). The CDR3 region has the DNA TGTGCCAGTACTCGGGACAGGGGGCGACGTGTGGCTTTCTTT. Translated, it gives CASTRDRGRRVAFF.

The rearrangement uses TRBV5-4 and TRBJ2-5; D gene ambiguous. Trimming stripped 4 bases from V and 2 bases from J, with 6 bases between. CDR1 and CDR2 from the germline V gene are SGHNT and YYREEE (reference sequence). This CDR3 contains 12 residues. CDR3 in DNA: TGTGCCAGCAGCGAACAGCAAGAGACCCAGTACTTC. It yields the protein CASSEQQETQYF. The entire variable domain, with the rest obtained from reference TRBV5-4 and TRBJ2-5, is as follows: ETGVTQSPTHLIKTRGQQVTLRCSSQSGHNTVSWYQQALGQGPQFIFQYYREEENGRGNFPPRFSGLQFPNYSSELNVNALELDDSALYLCASSEQQETQYFGPGTRLLVL.

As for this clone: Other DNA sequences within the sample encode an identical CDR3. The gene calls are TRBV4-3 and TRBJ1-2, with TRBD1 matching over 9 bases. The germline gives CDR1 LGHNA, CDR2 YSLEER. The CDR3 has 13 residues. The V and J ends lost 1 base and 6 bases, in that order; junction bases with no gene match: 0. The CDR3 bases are TGCGCCAGCAGCCAAGGACAGGGGGATGGCTACACCTTC. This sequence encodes CASSQGQGDGYTF.

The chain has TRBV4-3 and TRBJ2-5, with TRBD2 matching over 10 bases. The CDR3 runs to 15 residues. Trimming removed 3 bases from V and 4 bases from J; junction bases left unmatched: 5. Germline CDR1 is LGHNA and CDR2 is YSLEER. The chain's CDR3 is CASSQETSGLETQYF. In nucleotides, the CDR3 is TGCGCCAGCAGCCAGGAGACTAGCGGGTTAGAGACCCAGTACTTC.

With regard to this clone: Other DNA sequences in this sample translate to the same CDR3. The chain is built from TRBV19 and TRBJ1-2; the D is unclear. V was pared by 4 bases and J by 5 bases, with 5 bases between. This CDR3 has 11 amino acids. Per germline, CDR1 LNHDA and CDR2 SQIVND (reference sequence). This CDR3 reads CASSTSYGYTF. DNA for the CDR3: TGTGCCAGTAGTACCTCTTATGGCTACACCTTC.